Listed below are T cell receptor beta chains from one sample, sequenced in a study of blood T cell repertoires in COVID-19. Profiled with immunoSEQ multiplex PCR; TCRdb holds only in-frame clones, not every one. The table has around 230,000 clones, about 79% seen once; the top ten hold approximately 2%. The sequencing input was peripheral blood. These TCRs come from a man aged 40-50 years who had recovered from COVID-19. The CDR3 runs from the conserved cysteine through the conserved F or W.

v_call	j_call	cdr3_aa
TRBV5-1	TRBJ2-3	CASSLVGGRQGADTQYF
TRBV29-1	TRBJ2-7	CSVGLSSYEQYF
TRBV11-2	TRBJ1-1	CASSLPGGFEAFF
TRBV7-8	TRBJ1-2	CASSLGVVRSNYGYTF
TRBV5-6	TRBJ1-1	CASSLSGHPNTEAFF
TRBV7-6	TRBJ2-3	CASSLTWGGTDTQYF
TRBV11-3	TRBJ2-1	CASSLEWVDSNEQFF
TRBV7-2	TRBJ1-2	CASTRKTGIDGYTF
TRBV24-1	TRBJ2-2	CATGPQNTGELFF
TRBV29-1	TRBJ1-1	CSVAEDRVNTEAFF
TRBV7-6	TRBJ2-1	CASSSNPSTSGLYNEQFF
TRBV7-9	TRBJ2-5	CASSSLGTSKTQYF
TRBV30	TRBJ2-3	CASHRGNTQYF
TRBV19	TRBJ2-3	CASSIVGGLGTDTQYF
TRBV18	TRBJ1-3	CASSPPNRSRNTIYF
TRBV11-3	TRBJ1-6	CASSLLSTGAGSPLHF
TRBV29-1	TRBJ2-3	CSVVRGAGGGTDTQYF
TRBV6-5	TRBJ1-2	CASSGQGRYGYTF
TRBV7-2	TRBJ1-2	CASSLSRAYHGYTF
TRBV7-9	TRBJ1-1	CASSLGQRIEAFF
TRBV19	TRBJ1-2	CASSTPGTVLFYGYTF
TRBV9	TRBJ1-3	CASSPQGHSGNTIYF
TRBV7-2	TRBJ2-5	CASSLRVSQETQYF
TRBV5-5	TRBJ1-4	CASSPGTGATNEKLFF
TRBV29-1	TRBJ1-5	CSVATDRQPQHF
TRBV7-9	TRBJ2-3	CASSLAQVPGSDTQYF
TRBV7-8	TRBJ2-5	CASSRALGLAGMGETQYF
TRBV10-3	TRBJ2-3	CAISDLSSDTQYF
TRBV28	TRBJ1-4	CASMRPGTNEKLFF
TRBV3-1/TRBV3-2	TRBJ2-7	CASSQETRQQYF
TRBV27	TRBJ2-7	CASSLSTGTSGSWSYEQYF
TRBV27	TRBJ1-1	CASSSGSQYSNTEAFF
TRBV4-3	TRBJ2-3	CASSPSLAGGPTDTQYF
TRBV18	TRBJ2-3	CASSPQTGSTDTQYF
TRBV7-2	TRBJ2-3	CASSLVWPIAGVGTDTQYF
TRBV3-1/TRBV3-2	TRBJ2-7	CASSQEGLAGVYEQYF
TRBV5-1	TRBJ2-4	CASSPDSGSRAKNIQYF
TRBV5-1	TRBJ1-2	CASRASGGYYGYTF
TRBV9	TRBJ2-6	CASSVGSSGANVLTF
TRBV29-1	TRBJ2-1	CSSNSRGSYNEQFF
TRBV18	TRBJ1-5	CASSPEGGNQPQHF
TRBV7-2	TRBJ1-5	CASSPTSTGLSNQPQHF
TRBV24-1	TRBJ2-3	CATGEGSPDTQYF
TRBV13	TRBJ2-4	CASSFRETNIQYF
TRBV4-3	TRBJ2-2	CASSGRDSLNTGELFF
TRBV27	TRBJ1-1	CASSLSAGSDRTEAFF
TRBV4-1	TRBJ2-1	CASSEERGVYNEQFF